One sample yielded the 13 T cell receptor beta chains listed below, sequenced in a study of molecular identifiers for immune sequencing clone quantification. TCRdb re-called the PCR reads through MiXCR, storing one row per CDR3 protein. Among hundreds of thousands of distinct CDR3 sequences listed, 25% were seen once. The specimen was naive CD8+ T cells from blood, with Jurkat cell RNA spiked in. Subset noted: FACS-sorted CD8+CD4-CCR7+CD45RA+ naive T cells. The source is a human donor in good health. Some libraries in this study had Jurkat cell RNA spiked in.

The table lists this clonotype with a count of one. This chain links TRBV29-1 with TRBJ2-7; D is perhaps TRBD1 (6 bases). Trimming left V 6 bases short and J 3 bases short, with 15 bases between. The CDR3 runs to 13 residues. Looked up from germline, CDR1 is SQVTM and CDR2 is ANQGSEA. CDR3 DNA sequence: TGCAGCGTGAGAACAGGGTCAGGCTACGAGCAGTACTTC. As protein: CSVRTGSGYEQYF.

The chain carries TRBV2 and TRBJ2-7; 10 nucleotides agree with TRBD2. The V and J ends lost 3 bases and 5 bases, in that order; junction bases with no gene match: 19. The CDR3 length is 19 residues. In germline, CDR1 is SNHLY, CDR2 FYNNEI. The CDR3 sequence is CASSEGASGSTPGFDEQYF. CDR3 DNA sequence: TGTGCCAGCAGTGAGGGGGCTAGCGGGAGTACTCCGGGCTTTGACGAGCAGTACTTC.

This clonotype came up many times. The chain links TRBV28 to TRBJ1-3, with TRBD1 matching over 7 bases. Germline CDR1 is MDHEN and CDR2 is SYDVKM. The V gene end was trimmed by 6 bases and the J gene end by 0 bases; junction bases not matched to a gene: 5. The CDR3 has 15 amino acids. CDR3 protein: CASSVDRDSGNTIYF. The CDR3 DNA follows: TGTGCCAGCAGCGTTGACAGGGACTCTGGAAACACCATATATTTT.

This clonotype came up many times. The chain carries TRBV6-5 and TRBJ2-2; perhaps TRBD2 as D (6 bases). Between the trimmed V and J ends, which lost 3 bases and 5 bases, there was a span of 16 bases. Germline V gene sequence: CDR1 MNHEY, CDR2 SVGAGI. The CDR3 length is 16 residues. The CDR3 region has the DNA TGTGCCAGCAGTTATACTCCGGGAGATCGAACCGGGGAGCTGTTTTTT. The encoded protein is CASSYTPGDRTGELFF.

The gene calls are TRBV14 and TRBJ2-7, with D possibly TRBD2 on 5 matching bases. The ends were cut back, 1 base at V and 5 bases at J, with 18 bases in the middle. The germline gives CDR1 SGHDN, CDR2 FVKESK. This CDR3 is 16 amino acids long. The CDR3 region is CASSQGPTGFRDEQYF. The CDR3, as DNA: TGTGCCAGCAGCCAAGGACCGACGGGATTTCGGGACGAGCAGTACTTC.

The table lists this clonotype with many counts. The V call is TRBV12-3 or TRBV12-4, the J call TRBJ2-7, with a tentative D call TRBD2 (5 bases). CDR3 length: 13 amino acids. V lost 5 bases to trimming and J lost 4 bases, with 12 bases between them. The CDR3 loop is CASSTGRGYEQYF. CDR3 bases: TGTGCCAGCAGTACCGGACGAGGGTACGAGCAGTACTTC.

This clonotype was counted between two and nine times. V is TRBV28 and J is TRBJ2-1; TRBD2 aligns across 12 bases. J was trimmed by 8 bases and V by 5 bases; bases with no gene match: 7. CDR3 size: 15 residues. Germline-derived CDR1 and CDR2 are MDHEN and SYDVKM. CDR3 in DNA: TGTGCCAGCAGTCCCCTAGCGGGAGGGATCGATGAGCAGTTCTTC. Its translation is CASSPLAGGIDEQFF.

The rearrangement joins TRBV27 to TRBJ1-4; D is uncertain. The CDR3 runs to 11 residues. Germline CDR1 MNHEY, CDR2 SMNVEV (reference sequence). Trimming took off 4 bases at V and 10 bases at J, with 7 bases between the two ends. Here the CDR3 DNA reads TGTGCCAGCAGTTACGGTGGAAAACTGTTTTTT. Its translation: CASSYGGKLFF.

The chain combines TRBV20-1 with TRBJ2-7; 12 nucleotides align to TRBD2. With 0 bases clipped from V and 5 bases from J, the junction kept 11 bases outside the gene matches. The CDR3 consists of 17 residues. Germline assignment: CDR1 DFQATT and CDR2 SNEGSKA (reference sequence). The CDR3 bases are TGCAGTGCTAGAGATCTTTATTCGACTAGCGGGAGTAACGAGCAGTACTTC. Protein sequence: CSARDLYSTSGSNEQYF.

CDR3 nucleotides: TGTGCCAGCACCCCCGGACACAGGGGGGGAGAGACCCAGTACTTC. Residues: CASTPGHRGGETQYF. The chain is built from TRBV13 and TRBJ2-5, with D possibly TRBD1 on 8 matching bases. The germline CDR1 and CDR2 sequences are PRHDT and FYEKMQ (reference sequence). The CDR3 totals 15 residues. V was cut by 7 bases and J by 4 bases, with 19 bases left in between.

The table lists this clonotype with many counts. CDR3 sequence: CASSLGVRQPQHF. Written as DNA, the CDR3 is TGTGCCAGCAGTTTGGGGGTCAGGCAGCCCCAGCATTTT. The V and J genes are TRBV6-5 and TRBJ1-5, with TRBD1 as a possible D gene (5 bases). Per germline, CDR1 MNHEY and CDR2 SVGAGI. The CDR3 consists of 13 residues. With 4 bases removed from V and 7 bases from J, the gap between germline ends came to 11 bases.

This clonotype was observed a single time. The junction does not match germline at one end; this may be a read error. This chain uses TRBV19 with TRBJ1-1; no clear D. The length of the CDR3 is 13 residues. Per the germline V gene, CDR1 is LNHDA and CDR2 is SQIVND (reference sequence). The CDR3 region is CASRSMGNTGAFF. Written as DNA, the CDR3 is TGTGCCAGCCGCTCAATGGGGAACACTGGAGCTTTCTTT.

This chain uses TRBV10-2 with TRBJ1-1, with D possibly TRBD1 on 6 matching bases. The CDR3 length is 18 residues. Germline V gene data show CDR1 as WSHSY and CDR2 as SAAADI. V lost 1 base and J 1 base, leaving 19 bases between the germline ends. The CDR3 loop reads CASSEYLTGYARNTEAFF. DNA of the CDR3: TGCGCCAGCAGTGAGTATCTAACAGGGTATGCAAGGAACACTGAAGCTTTCTTT.